A selection of T cell receptor beta chains follows, all from one sample in a study of blood T cell repertoires in COVID-19. Clones were sequenced by immunoSEQ multiplex PCR, and TCRdb holds only the in-frame ones, with some missing. Altogether roughly 180,000 clones are present, about 82% being singletons, with the ten largest covering about 8.6%. The specimen was PBMCs or T cells enriched from blood (not recorded which). Every receptor here comes from a woman aged 25-40 years who had recovered from COVID-19. The CDR3 runs from the conserved cysteine through the conserved F or W. The order of the fields is J gene, D gene, CDR3 length, V gene, clone size, CDR3 DNA, CDR3 protein. The D gene is left open where the match is weak. Part of the rows lack a size; the others show once, few, many or a class for expanded clones.

>TRBJ2-3|TRBD1|14|TRBV28|.
TGTGCCAGCAGTCAAACAGGGGGCACAGATACGCAGTATTTT
CASSQTGGTDTQYF
>TRBJ2-3|TRBD2|17|TRBV28|.
TGTGCCAGCAGTTTTGGGGGCTCTAGCGGGGTCACAGATACGCAGTATTTT
CASSFGGSSGVTDTQYF
>TRBJ1-2|.|15|TRBV28|.
TGTGCCAGCAGCCCGAACAGGGTATTAGGCTATGGCTACACCTTC
CASSPNRVLGYGYTF
>TRBJ2-5|TRBD2|14|TRBV28|.
TGTGCCAGCGTAGAAGCGGGAGCTAAAGAGACCCAGTACTTC
CASVEAGAKETQYF
>TRBJ1-6|TRBD1|14|TRBV27|.
TGTGCCAGCAGCCAACAGGGGTATAACGCACCCCTCCACTTT
CASSQQGYNAPLHF
>TRBJ2-7|TRBD2|14|TRBV29-1|.
TGCAGCGTTGATTCTAGCGGAGATGCCTACGAGCAGTACTTC
CSVDSSGDAYEQYF
>TRBJ1-6|.|16|TRBV5-1|few
TGCGCCAGCAGTTATGGACGGACTCAGCATAATTCACCCCTCCACTTT
CASSYGRTQHNSPLHF
>TRBJ1-4|.|13|TRBV30|many
TGTGCCTGGAGTGTCAGGGTGGGGGAAAAACTGTTTTTT
CAWSVRVGEKLFF
>TRBJ2-7|.|14|TRBV27|.
TGTGCCAGCAGTTTGAAATCTACCTCCTACGAGCAGTACTTC
CASSLKSTSYEQYF
>TRBJ2-4|.|16|TRBV14|.
TGTGCCAGCAGCCAAGGGGCAGACCTAGCTTGGGACATTCAGTACTTC
CASSQGADLAWDIQYF
>TRBJ2-5|.|13|TRBV6-5|.
TGTGCCAGCACCCGGGTCTCTCAAGAGACCCAGTACTTC
CASTRVSQETQYF
>TRBJ2-3|TRBD2|16|TRBV10-3|.
TGTGCCATCAGCGCGACTAGCGGGAGTTTCACAGATACGCAGTATTTT
CAISATSGSFTDTQYF
>TRBJ1-2|TRBD1|13|TRBV6-5|.
TGTGCCAGCAGTAACAGGGGGCAGGGTGGCTACACCTTC
CASSNRGQGGYTF
>TRBJ1-5|.|15|TRBV24-1|.
TGTGCCGTCTCTGCGGCCGGGGAAGGCAATCAGCCCCAGCATTTT
CAVSAAGEGNQPQHF
>TRBJ2-7|.|15|TRBV4-2|.
TGTGCCAGCAGCCCACAATCCGGGATTAACTACGAGCAGTACTTC
CASSPQSGINYEQYF
>TRBJ2-1|TRBD2|17|TRBV25-1|.
TGTGCCAGCAGCGGTTTTACGGGGGGGGTATGGGACAATGAGCAGTTCTTC
CASSGFTGGVWDNEQFF
>TRBJ2-7|TRBD2|15|TRBV6-1|.
TGTGCCAGCAGTGAAGCCGGGACTAGCGTTCGCGAGCAGTACTTC
CASSEAGTSVREQYF
>TRBJ1-5|.|15|TRBV6-5|.
TGTGCCAGCAGTCTATCCGGTAATAGCAATCAGCCCCAGCATTTT
CASSLSGNSNQPQHF
>TRBJ2-1|TRBD2|16|TRBV5-8|.
TGTGCCAGCAGCCAATCTACTAGCGGGAGAGGTAATGAGCAGTTCTTC
CASSQSTSGRGNEQFF
>TRBJ1-2|.|15|TRBV19|.
TGTGCCAGTAGTCTTACCCCAGGGTTAAGCGATGGCTACACCTTC
CASSLTPGLSDGYTF
>TRBJ2-3|.|17|TRBV18|.
TGTGCCAGCTCACCACCTCTAGAAGCGCCTACCACAGATACGCAGTATTTT
CASSPPLEAPTTDTQYF
>TRBJ2-3|TRBD1|15|TRBV24-1|.
TGTGCCACCAGTGATAAACAGGGGGCCCCAGATACGCAGTATTTT
CATSDKQGAPDTQYF
>TRBJ2-5|TRBD1|16|TRBV19|.
TGTGCCAGTAGCCTATCTTTGGGACAGGGTGGTGAGACCCAGTACTTC
CASSLSLGQGGETQYF
>TRBJ2-3|TRBD1|14|TRBV7-2|.
TGTGCCAGCACCTTCAATCAGGGGGCAGATACGCAGTATTTT
CASTFNQGADTQYF